This T cell receptor beta chain was sequenced during a study of graft-versus-host responses after intestinal transplantation. Libraries were prepared by immunoSEQ multiplex PCR; TCRdb keeps only in-frame clonotypes and omits some of them. The sample holds 50,000 to 75,000 clones, more than 90% seen once. Remarks on this clone: Its antigen is still unknown.

This TCR was sampled from a human donor who was the organ donor for an intestinal transplant. Sequenced here: unstimulated CD8+ T cells sorted from spleen or lymph node cells, sampled before transplant.

The CDR3 DNA is TGTGCCAGCAGAACAGGGACCCAAGGCTACACCTTC. It codes for CASRTGTQGYTF. The J gene is TRBJ1-2, the V gene TRBV28; the D gene is possibly TRBD1 (6 bases). V lost 6 bases and J 8 bases, leaving 13 bases between the germline ends. This CDR3 region has 12 residues. CDR1 MDHEN and CDR2 SYDVKM come from the germline V gene.